This entry is about one T cell receptor beta chain. Nashville, Tennessee was home to all donors, each a Caucasian adult. Researchers partitioned CD4+ cells into CD45RA+ naive and CD45RA-negative memory subsets. The record originates from a study of shared clonotypes between healthy human individuals. Across the study: Donor composition was a couple of women and a few men, aged 18 to 49.

DNA at around 200 ng, tens of thousands of T cell genomes, went into sorted-subset replicate PCRs. Profiling relied on immunoSEQ multiplex PCR, and the TCRdb table lists in-frame clones only, not all of them. The sample has 2.3 million or so clones; approximately 93% are singletons. This TCR was recovered from a man younger than 30 in good health. Some clones in this sample may be carry-over from other donors' samples. The specimen sequenced was naive CD4+ T cells from PBMCs. As for subset: CD45RA+ positively selected.

The CDR3 DNA follows: TGTGCCAGCAGCGTAGAAAGACAGACCGAGCAGTACTTC. The encoded protein is CASSVERQTEQYF. This rearrangement joins TRBV9 to TRBJ2-7; TRBD1 is a possible D gene (5 bases). This CDR3 is 13 amino acids long. The germline V gene encodes CDR1 SGDLS and CDR2 YYNGEE. Trimming pared 0 bases from V and 6 bases from J, leaving 10 bases between.